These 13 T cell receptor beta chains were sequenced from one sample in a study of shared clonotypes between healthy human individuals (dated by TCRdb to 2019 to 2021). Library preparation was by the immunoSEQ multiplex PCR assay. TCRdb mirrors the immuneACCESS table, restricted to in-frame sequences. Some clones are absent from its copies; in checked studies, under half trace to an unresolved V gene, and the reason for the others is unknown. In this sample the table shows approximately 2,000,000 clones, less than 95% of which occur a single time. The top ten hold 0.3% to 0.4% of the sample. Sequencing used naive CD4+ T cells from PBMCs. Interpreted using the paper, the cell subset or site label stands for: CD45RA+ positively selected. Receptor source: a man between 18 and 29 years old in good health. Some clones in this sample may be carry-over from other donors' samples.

As DNA, the CDR3 is TGTGCCAGCAGCTTAGGCCTGAAGTTGTACACTGAAGCTTTCTTT. Encoded protein: CASSLGLKLYTEAFF. The chain carries TRBV11-1 and TRBJ1-1; D is unclear. Per the germline V gene, CDR1 is SGHAT and CDR2 is FQDESV (reference sequence). CDR3 length equals 15 residues. Trimming removed 1 base at V and 3 bases at J, with 12 bases between.

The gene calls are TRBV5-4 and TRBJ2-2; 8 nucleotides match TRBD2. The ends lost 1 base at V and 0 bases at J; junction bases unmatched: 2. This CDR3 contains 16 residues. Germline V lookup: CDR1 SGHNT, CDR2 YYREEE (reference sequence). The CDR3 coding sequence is TGTGCCAGCAGCTTGAAAGCGGGAGCGAACACCGGGGAGCTGTTTTTT. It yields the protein CASSLKAGANTGELFF.

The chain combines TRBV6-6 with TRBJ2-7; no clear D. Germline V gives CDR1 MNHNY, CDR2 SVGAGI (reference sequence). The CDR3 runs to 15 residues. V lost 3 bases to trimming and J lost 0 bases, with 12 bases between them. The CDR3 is CASSYRTAGSYEQYF. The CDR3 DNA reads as TGTGCCAGCAGTTATCGCACGGCAGGCTCCTACGAGCAGTACTTC.

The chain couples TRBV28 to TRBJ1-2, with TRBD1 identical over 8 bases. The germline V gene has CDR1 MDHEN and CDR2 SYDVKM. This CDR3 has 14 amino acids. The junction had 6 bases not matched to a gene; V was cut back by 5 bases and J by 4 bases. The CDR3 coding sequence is TGTGCCAGCAGTATCAGGGGGCGCGGCTATGGCTACACCTTC. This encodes CASSIRGRGYGYTF.

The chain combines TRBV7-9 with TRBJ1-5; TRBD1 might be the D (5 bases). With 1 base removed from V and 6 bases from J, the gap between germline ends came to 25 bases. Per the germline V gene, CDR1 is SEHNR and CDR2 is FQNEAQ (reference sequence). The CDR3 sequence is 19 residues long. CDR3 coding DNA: TGTGCCAGCAGCTTAGATAAGATCAGGGTTCCCTCGGTGGGTCAGCCCCAGCATTTT. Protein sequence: CASSLDKIRVPSVGQPQHF. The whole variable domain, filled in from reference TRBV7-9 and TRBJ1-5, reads DTGVSQNPRHKITKRGQNVTFRCDPISEHNRLYWYRQTLGQGPEFLTYFQNEAQLEKSRLLSDRFSAERPKGSFSTLEIQRTEQGDSAMYLCASSLDKIRVPSVGQPQHFGDGTRLSIL.

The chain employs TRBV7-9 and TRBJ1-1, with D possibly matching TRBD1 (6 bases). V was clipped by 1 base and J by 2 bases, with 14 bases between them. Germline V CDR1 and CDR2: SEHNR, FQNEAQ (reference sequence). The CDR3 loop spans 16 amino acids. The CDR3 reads CASSLVPQGPNTEAFF. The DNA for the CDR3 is TGTGCCAGCAGCTTAGTCCCTCAGGGGCCCAACACTGAAGCTTTCTTT.

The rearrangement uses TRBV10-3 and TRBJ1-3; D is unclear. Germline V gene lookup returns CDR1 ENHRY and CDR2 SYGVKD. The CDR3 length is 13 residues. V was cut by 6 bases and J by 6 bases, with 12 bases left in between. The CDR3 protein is CAISGSGLNTIYF. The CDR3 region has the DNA TGTGCCATCAGCGGCTCAGGACTAAACACCATATATTTT.

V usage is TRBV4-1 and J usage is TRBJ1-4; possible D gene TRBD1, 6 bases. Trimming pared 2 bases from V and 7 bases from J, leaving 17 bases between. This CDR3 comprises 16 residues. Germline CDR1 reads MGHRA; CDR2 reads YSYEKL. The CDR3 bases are TGCGCCAGCAGCCAAAACCCAGGGGCCCGGGGTGAAAAACTGTTTTTT. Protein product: CASSQNPGARGEKLFF.

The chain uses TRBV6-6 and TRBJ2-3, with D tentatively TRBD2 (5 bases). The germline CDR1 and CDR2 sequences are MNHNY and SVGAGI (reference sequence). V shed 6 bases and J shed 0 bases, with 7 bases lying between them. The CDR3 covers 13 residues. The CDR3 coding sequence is TGTGCCAGCAGGAGGGATAGCACAGATACGCAGTATTTT. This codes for CASRRDSTDTQYF.

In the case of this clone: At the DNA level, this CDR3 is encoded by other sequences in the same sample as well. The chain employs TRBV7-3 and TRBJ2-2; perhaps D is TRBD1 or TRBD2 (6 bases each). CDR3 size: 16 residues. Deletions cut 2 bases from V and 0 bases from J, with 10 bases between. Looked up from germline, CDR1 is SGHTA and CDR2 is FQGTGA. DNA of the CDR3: TGTGCCAGCAGCTTAGTGGGGGGCACGAACACCGGGGAGCTGTTTTTT. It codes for CASSLVGGTNTGELFF.

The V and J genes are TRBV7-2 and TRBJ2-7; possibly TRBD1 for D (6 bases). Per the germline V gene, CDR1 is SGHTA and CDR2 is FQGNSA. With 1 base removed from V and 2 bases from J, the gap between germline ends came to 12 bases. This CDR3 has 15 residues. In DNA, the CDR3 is TGTGCCAGCAGCTTAGGGTGGACAGCGACCTACGAGCAGTACTTC. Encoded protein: CASSLGWTATYEQYF.

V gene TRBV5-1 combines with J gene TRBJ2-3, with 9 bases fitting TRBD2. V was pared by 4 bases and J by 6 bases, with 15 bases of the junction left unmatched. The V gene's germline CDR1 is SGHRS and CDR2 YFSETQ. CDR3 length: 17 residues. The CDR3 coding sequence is TGCGCCAGCAGCACCGGACGGAGTAGCGGGGGCGAGGATACGCAGTATTTT. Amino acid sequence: CASSTGRSSGGEDTQYF.

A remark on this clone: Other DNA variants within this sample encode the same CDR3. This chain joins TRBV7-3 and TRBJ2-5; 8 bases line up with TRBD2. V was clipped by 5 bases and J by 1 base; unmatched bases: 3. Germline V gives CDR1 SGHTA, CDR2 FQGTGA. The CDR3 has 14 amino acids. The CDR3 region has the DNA TGTGCCAGCAGCCCGGGGGGGCGCCAAGAGACCCAGTACTTC. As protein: CASSPGGRQETQYF.